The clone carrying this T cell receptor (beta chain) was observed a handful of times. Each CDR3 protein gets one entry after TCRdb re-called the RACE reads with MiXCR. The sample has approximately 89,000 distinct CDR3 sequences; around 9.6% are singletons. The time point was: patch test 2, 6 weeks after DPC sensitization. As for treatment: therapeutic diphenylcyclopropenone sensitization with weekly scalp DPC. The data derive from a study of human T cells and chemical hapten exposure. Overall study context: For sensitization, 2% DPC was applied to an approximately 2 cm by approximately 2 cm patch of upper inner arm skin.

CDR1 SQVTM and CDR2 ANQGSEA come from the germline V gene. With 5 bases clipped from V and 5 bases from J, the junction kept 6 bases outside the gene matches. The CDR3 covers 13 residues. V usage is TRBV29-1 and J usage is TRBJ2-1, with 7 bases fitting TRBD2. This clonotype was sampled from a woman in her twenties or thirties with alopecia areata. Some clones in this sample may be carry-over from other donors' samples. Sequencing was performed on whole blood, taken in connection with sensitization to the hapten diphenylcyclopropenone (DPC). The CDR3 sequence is CSVSGGFHNEQFF. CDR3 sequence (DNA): TGCAGCGTTTCCGGGGGGTTTCACAATGAGCAGTTCTTC.